Presented here are 17 T cell receptor beta chains from one specimen sequenced in a study of identical twins. TCRdb passed the 5' RACE reads through MiXCR, listing each CDR3 protein once. The sample yields 550,000 to 700,000 distinct CDR3 sequences, approximately 10% seen once. The same specimen was also included in a second study, on yellow fever vaccine responses in identical twins.

The sequencing input was PBMCs. The origin of the receptors is a woman under 30 in good health.

This clonotype was counted ten times or more. V and J are TRBV12-3 or TRBV12-4 and TRBJ2-1, with TRBD2 matching over 11 bases. The V segment lost 6 bases and the J segment 8 bases; nucleotides outside the gene matches: 6. The length of the CDR3 is 14 residues. Here the CDR3 DNA reads TGTGCCAGCAGCGGACTAGCGGGCTGGGATGAGCAGTTCTTC. It encodes CASSGLAGWDEQFF.

This clonotype was seen a handful of times. The V gene is TRBV6-2 or TRBV6-3, the J gene TRBJ2-2, with 11 nucleotides matching TRBD1. Unmatched junction bases numbered 12, after V lost 5 bases and J lost 4 bases. This CDR3 spans 18 amino acids. The germline V gene encodes CDR1 MNHEY and CDR2 SVGEGT. This chain's CDR3 is CASSTRADRGRVTGELFF. The CDR3 DNA is TGTGCCAGCAGTACCCGGGCGGACAGGGGGCGCGTCACCGGGGAGCTGTTTTTT.

The V and J genes are TRBV2 and TRBJ2-5, with TRBD2 matching 8 bases. Germline V gene lookup returns CDR1 SNHLY and CDR2 FYNNEI. This CDR3 has 14 amino acids. V lost 6 bases to trimming and J lost 4 bases; unmatched junction nucleotides: 7. CDR3 DNA: TGTGCCAGCAGACCGGGACTAGTCGTAGAGACCCAGTACTTC. It is translated as CASRPGLVVETQYF.

In this sample, this clonotype turned up many times. The rearrangement uses TRBV4-2 and TRBJ1-2, with 7 nucleotides matching TRBD1. Germline V gene data show CDR1 as LGHNA and CDR2 as YNFKEQ. The CDR3 contains 14 residues. V lost 4 bases, J lost 8 bases, and 10 bases stayed unmatched. Here the CDR3 reads CASSLGTDLQGYTF. CDR3 bases: TGTGCCAGCAGCCTCGGGACAGACTTACAAGGCTACACCTTC.

CDR3 bases: TGTGCCAGCAGCTCCCAGCGGTGGTTAGATACGCAGTATTTT. Translating gives CASSSQRWLDTQYF. V is TRBV7-2 and J is TRBJ2-3, with TRBD2 as a possible D gene (5 bases). Germline CDR1 SGHTA, CDR2 FQGNSA. The CDR3 is 14 amino acids. Between the trimmed V and J ends, which lost 4 bases and 5 bases, there was a span of 13 bases.

The gene calls are TRBV7-3 and TRBJ1-2; tentative D call: TRBD1 (6 bases). The CDR3 has 13 residues. Germline CDR1 SGHTA, CDR2 FQGTGA. V dropped 5 bases and J dropped 4 bases, with 11 bases sitting between them. CDR3 region: CASSVQGVYGYTF. The CDR3 region has the DNA TGTGCCAGCAGCGTACAGGGAGTCTATGGCTACACCTTC.

This clonotype showed up just a few times. The V gene is TRBV11-2, the J gene TRBJ2-7; possible D gene TRBD1, 5 bases. V lost 5 bases, J lost 0 bases, and 17 bases lay in between. CDR1 is SGHAT and CDR2 is FQNNGV in the germline V gene. The CDR3 has 16 residues. CDR3 in DNA: TGTGCCAGCAGCGGTAAGGACAATCCTAACTCCTACGAGCAGTACTTC. It is translated as CASSGKDNPNSYEQYF.

This clonotype was picked up many times. The V and J genes are TRBV7-2 and TRBJ2-3; D gene ambiguous. This CDR3 is 13 amino acids long. V was clipped by 3 bases and J by 1 base, with 5 bases between them. Germline V gene sequence: CDR1 SGHTA, CDR2 FQGNSA. This CDR3 reads CASSLDRTDTQYF. The CDR3, as DNA: TGTGCCAGCAGCTTGGACCGCACAGATACGCAGTATTTT. Drawing the rest from reference TRBV7-2 and TRBJ2-3, the complete variable domain is GAGVSQSPSNKVTEKGKDVELRCDPISGHTALYWYRQSLGQGLEFLIYFQGNSAPDKSGLPSDRFSAERTGGSVSTLTIQRTQQEDSAVYLCASSLDRTDTQYFGPGTRLTVL.

The chain carries TRBV20-1 and TRBJ2-2; D remains ambiguous. CDR3 length: 16 residues. The germline V gene has CDR1 DFQATT and CDR2 SNEGSKA (reference sequence). V was pared by 1 base and J by 6 bases, with 18 bases between. CDR3 nucleotides: TGCAGTGCTAGAGGGTCTCGGCGTGGGCCCTCCGGGGAGCTGTTTTTT. The encoded protein is CSARGSRRGPSGELFF.

This clonotype appeared many times. This rearrangement joins TRBV7-2 to TRBJ1-1; possibly TRBD1 for D (6 bases). Between the trimmed V and J ends, which lost 2 bases and 2 bases, there was a span of 18 bases. The CDR3 consists of 17 residues. CDR1 and CDR2 (germline): SGHTA, FQGNSA. The CDR3 nucleotides read TGTGCCAGCAGCTTATGGGCGACCGGGACAAGCAACACTGAAGCTTTCTTT. Its protein is CASSLWATGTSNTEAFF.

This clonotype was seen more than once but under ten times. The chain combines TRBV27 with TRBJ2-7; 9 nucleotides agree with TRBD2. After removal of 8 bases from V and 1 base from J, the junction contained 9 bases not matched to a gene. The CDR3 consists of 15 residues. Germline CDR1 is MNHEY and CDR2 is SMNVEV (reference sequence). The CDR3 sequence: CASGLAQLSSYEQYF. In DNA form, the CDR3 reads TGTGCCAGCGGACTAGCGCAACTTTCATCCTACGAGCAGTACTTC.

This clonotype was detected ten times or more. CDR3 coding DNA: TGTGCCAGCAGTGTCCCTAGCGGGACCATCACAGATACGCAGTATTTT. It codes for CASSVPSGTITDTQYF. The chain couples TRBV2 to TRBJ2-3, with 9 bases that match TRBD2. The length of the CDR3 is 16 residues. J was trimmed by 2 bases and V by 4 bases; bases with no gene match: 7. CDR1 is SNHLY and CDR2 is FYNNEI in the germline V gene. The entire variable domain, with the rest obtained from reference TRBV2 and TRBJ2-3, is as follows: EPEVTQTPSHQVTQMGQEVILRCVPISNHLYFYWYRQILGQKVEFLVSFYNNEISEKSEIFDDQFSVERPDGSNFTLKIRSTKLEDSAMYFCASSVPSGTITDTQYFGPGTRLTVL.

The V and J genes are TRBV11-1 and TRBJ2-2; D tentatively reads TRBD1 or TRBD2 (5 bases each). Germline values: CDR1 SGHAT, CDR2 FQDESV (reference sequence). The V end lost 5 bases, the J end lost 6 bases, and 19 bases lay between the germline ends. This CDR3 contains 16 residues. The CDR3 coding sequence is TGTGCCAGCAGCCTGGGACCACTTCCTCCGGCCGGGGAGCTGTTTTTT. Protein sequence: CASSLGPLPPAGELFF.

The chain employs TRBV2 and TRBJ2-3; D is ambiguous. This CDR3 region has 15 residues. Germline CDR1 is SNHLY and CDR2 is FYNNEI. The germline V and J ends were trimmed by 1 base and 2 bases, with 10 bases remaining between them. CDR3 bases: TGTGCCAGCAGTGAAGGCCAGATCTACACAGATACGCAGTATTTT. It is translated as CASSEGQIYTDTQYF.

In the case of this clonotype: An end of the junction does not agree with germline; a read error may underlie this. This chain uses TRBV7-2 with TRBJ2-1; D possibly matches TRBD1 or TRBD2 (5 bases each). Per the germline V gene, CDR1 is SGHTA and CDR2 is FQGNSA. This CDR3 is 16 amino acids long. CDR3 sequence reads: CASSLEGTQSYNEQLF. In DNA, the CDR3 is TGTGCCAGCAGCTTAGAGGGGACGCAGTCCTACAATGAGCAGCTCTTC. Full variable domain (missing parts from reference TRBV7-2 and TRBJ2-1): GAGVSQSPSNKVTEKGKDVELRCDPISGHTALYWYRQSLGQGLEFLIYFQGNSAPDKSGLPSDRFSAERTGGSVSTLTIQRTQQEDSAVYLCASSLEGTQSYNEQLFGPGTRLTVL.

V is TRBV9 and J is TRBJ2-7, with D possibly being TRBD1 (5 bases). This CDR3 contains 14 residues. The ends were cut back, 0 bases at V and 5 bases at J, with 12 bases in the middle. Germline CDR1 is SGDLS and CDR2 is YYNGEE. CDR3 region: CASSVVGDLDEQYF. CDR3 in DNA: TGTGCCAGCAGCGTAGTAGGGGATCTGGACGAGCAGTACTTC.

This clonotype was detected a few times. V and J are TRBV7-3 and TRBJ2-1; TRBD2 agrees at 7 bases. The ends lost 6 bases at V and 5 bases at J; junction bases unmatched: 7. CDR1 and CDR2 from the germline V gene are SGHTA and FQGTGA. CDR3 length equals 14 residues. CDR3 protein: CASRAGAGDNEQFF. As DNA, the CDR3 is TGTGCCAGCAGGGCGGGCGCGGGGGACAATGAGCAGTTCTTC.